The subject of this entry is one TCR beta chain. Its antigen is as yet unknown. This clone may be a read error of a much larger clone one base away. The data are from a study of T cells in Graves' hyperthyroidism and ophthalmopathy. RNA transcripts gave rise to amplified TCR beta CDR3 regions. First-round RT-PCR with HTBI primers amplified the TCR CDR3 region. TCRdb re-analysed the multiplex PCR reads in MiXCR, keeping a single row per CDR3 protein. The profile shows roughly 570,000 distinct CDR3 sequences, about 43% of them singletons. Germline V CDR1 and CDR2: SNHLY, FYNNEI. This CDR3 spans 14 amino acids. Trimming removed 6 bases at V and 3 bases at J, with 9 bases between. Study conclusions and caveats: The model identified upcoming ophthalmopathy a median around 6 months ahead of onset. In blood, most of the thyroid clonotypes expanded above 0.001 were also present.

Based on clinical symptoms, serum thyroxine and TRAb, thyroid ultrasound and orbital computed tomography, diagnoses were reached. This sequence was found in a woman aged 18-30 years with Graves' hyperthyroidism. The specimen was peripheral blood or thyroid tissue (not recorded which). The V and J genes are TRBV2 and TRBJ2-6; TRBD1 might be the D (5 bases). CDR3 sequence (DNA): TGTGCCAGCAGGGGGCCCCGTGGGGCCAACGTCCTGACTTTC. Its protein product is CASRGPRGANVLTF. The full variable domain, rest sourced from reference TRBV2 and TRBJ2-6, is EPEVTQTPSHQVTQMGQEVILRCVPISNHLYFYWYRQILGQKVEFLVSFYNNEISEKSEIFDDQFSVERPDGSNFTLKIRSTKLEDSAMYFCASRGPRGANVLTFGAGSRLTVL.